This T cell receptor (beta chain) was found in a study of shared clonotypes between healthy human individuals. This clone was found once. The antigen remains undetermined. Profiling relied on immunoSEQ multiplex PCR, and the TCRdb table lists in-frame clones only, not all of them. Altogether 550,000 to 850,000 clones are present, roughly 70% being singletons, with the ten largest covering around 1.6%. The study's findings and limits: Rarefaction showed that sequencing of sorted subsets was incomplete (despite large depth).

This CDR3 spans 18 amino acids. CDR1 is MDHEN and CDR2 is SYDVKM in the germline V gene. The V end was cut by 5 bases, the J end by 2 bases, with 22 bases between. Sequencing was done on a sample of memory CD4+ T cells sorted from blood. The subset: CD45RA-negative fraction. The sequence came from a woman aged 25 to 39 in good health. The chain is built from TRBV28 and TRBJ1-5; perhaps TRBD1 as D (5 bases). CDR3 nucleotide sequence: TGTGCCAGCAGTGGGTTTGGGGGAGGGTCCAGCGGCAATCAGCCCCAGCATTTT. It translates to CASSGFGGGSSGNQPQHF.